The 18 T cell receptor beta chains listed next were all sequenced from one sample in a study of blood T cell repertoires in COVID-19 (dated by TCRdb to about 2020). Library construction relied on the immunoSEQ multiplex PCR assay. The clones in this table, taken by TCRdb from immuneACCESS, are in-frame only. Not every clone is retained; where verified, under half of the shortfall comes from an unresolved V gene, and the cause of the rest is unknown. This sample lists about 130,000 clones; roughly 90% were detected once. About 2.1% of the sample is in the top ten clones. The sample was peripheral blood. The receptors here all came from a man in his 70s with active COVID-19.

In DNA form, the CDR3 reads TGTGCCAGCAGTTTATCGGTCAGGGGGGCAAACACCATATATTTT. It is translated as CASSLSVRGANTIYF. The rearrangement links TRBV28 to TRBJ1-3; TRBD1 matches at 7 bases. The junction had 6 bases not matched to a gene; V was cut back by 1 base and J by 6 bases. The CDR3 loop spans 15 amino acids. Germline values: CDR1 MDHEN, CDR2 SYDVKM.

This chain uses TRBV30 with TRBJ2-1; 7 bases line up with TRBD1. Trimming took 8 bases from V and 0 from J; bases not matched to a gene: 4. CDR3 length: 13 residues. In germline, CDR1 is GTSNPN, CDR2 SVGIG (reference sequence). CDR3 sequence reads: CARQGSSYNEQFF. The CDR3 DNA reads TGTGCCCGACAGGGAAGCTCCTACAATGAGCAGTTCTTC.

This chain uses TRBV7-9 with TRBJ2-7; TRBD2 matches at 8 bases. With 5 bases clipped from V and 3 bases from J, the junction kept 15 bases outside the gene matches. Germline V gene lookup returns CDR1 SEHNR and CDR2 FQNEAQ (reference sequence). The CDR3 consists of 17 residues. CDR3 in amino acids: CASSPRLAGPWDYEQYF. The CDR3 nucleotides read TGTGCCAGCAGCCCCCGGCTAGCGGGCCCCTGGGACTACGAGCAGTACTTC.

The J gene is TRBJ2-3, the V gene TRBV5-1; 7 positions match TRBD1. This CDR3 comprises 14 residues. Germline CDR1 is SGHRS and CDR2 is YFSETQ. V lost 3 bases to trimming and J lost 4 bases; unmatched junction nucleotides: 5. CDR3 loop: CASSSTGNADTQYF. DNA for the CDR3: TGCGCCAGCAGCTCGACAGGGAATGCAGATACGCAGTATTTT.

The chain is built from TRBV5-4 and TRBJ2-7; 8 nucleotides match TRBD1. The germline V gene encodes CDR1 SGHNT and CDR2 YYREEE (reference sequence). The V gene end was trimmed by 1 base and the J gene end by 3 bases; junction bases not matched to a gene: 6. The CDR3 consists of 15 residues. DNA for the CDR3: TGTGCCAGCAGCTTGTCGCACAGGGGGTTCTACGAGCAGTACTTC. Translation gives CASSLSHRGFYEQYF.

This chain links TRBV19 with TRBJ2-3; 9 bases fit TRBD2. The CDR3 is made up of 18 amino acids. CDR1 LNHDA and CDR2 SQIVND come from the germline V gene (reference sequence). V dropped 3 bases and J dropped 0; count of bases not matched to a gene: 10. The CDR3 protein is CASSIPAGGPTSTDTQYF. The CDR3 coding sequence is TGTGCCAGTAGTATCCCTGCGGGAGGGCCCACTAGCACAGATACGCAGTATTTT.

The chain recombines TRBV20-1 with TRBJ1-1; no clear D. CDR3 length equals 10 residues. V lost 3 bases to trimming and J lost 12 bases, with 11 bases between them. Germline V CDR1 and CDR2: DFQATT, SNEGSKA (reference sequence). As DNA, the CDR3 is TGCAGTGCTAGGGCCGGGAGCTCTTTCTTT. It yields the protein CSARAGSSFF.

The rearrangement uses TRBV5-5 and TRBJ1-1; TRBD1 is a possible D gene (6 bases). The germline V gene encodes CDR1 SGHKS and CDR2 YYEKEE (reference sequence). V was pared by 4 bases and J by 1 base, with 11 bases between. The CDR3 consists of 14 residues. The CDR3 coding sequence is TGTGCCAGCAGCCTCCAGACAGGGAACACTGAAGCTTTCTTT. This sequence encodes CASSLQTGNTEAFF.

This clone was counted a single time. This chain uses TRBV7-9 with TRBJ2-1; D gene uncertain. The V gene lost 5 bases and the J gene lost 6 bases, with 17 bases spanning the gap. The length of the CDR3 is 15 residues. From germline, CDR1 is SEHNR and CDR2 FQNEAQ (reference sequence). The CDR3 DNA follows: TGTGCCAGCAGCCCTACCCAACTAAACGGCAATGAGCAGTTCTTC. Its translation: CASSPTQLNGNEQFF.

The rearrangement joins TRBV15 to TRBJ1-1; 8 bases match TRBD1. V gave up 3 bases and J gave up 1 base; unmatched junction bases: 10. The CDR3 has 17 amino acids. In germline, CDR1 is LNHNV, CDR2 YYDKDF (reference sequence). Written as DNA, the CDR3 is TGTGCCACCAGCAGGGCCGGACAGGGTATCACGAACACTGAAGCTTTCTTT. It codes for CATSRAGQGITNTEAFF.

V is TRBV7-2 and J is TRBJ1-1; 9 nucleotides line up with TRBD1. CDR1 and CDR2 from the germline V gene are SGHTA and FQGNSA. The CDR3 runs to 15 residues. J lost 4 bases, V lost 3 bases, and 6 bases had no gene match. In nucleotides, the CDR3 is TGTGCCAGCAGCTTTACAGGGGGCGTGAGCACTGAAGCTTTCTTT. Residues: CASSFTGGVSTEAFF.

CDR3 sequence (DNA): TGTGCCAGCAGTTACTCTTGGACAGGGTCCTACGAGCAGTACTTC. Translated, it gives CASSYSWTGSYEQYF. This chain joins TRBV6-5 and TRBJ2-7, with 8 nucleotides matching TRBD1. The V and J ends lost 0 bases and 1 base, in that order; junction bases with no gene match: 2. Germline lookup yields CDR1 MNHEY and CDR2 SVGAGI. The CDR3 covers 15 residues.

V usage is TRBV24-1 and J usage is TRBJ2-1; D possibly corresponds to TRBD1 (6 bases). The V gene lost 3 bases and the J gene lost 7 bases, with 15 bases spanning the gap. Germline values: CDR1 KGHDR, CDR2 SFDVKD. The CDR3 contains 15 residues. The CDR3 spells CATSDRDMNLNEQFF. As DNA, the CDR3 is TGTGCCACCAGTGATAGGGACATGAATTTAAATGAGCAGTTCTTC.

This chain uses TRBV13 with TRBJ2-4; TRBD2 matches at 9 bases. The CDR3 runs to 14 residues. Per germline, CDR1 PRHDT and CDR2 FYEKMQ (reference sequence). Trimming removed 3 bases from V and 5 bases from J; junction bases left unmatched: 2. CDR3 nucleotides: TGTGCCAGCAGCTTGCGGGGGGGACAAAACATTCAGTACTTC. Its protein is CASSLRGGQNIQYF.

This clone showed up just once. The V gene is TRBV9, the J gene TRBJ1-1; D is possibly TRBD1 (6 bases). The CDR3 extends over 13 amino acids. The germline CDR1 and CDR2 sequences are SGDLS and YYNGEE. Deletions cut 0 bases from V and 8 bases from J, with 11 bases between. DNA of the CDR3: TGTGCCAGCAGCGTAGCAGGGGCGGGCGAAGCTTTCTTT. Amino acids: CASSVAGAGEAFF.

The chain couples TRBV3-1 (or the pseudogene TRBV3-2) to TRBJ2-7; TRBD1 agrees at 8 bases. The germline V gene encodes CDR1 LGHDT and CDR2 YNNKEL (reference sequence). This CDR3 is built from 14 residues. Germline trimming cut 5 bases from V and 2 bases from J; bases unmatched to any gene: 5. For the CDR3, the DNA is TGTGCCAGCAGCGAAACAGGGGGAGCCTACGAGCAGTACTTC. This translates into CASSETGGAYEQYF.

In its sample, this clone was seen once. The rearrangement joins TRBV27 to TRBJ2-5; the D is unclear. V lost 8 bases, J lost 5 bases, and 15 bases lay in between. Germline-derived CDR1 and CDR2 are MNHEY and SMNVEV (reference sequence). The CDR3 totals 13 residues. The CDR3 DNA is TGTGCCAGCGGTCGTCCTATTGAGGAGACCCAGTACTTC. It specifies CASGRPIEETQYF.

The CDR3 sequence is CASSLTGGGQPQHF. The CDR3 DNA follows: TGTGCCAGCAGCTTAACAGGGGGCGGGCAGCCCCAGCATTTT. This sequence joins TRBV7-9 and TRBJ1-5; 9 nucleotides align to TRBD1. V shed 2 bases and J 7 bases; nucleotides not matched to a gene: 3. This CDR3 has 14 residues. Germline loops: CDR1 SEHNR, CDR2 FQNEAQ (reference sequence).